This T cell receptor beta chain was sequenced during a study of T-cell reconstitution after alpha-beta-depleted transplantation in children. Unique molecular identifiers were incorporated into the prepared TCRbeta library. TCRdb re-derived calls from the PCR reads in MiXCR, one entry per CDR3 protein. The profile shows hundreds of thousands of distinct CDR3 sequences, under 20% of them singletons. Study observations and caveats: The origin of alpha-beta T cells about two months after transplant was reportedly several hundred expanded graft clones. Newly produced T cells mostly provided counts and TCRbeta diversity after one year, as hyperexpanded clones declined.

A note on this clonotype: Its antigen is still unknown.

There are 13 residues in the CDR3. Trimming cost V 5 bases and J 11 bases, with 19 bases left between them. Germline CDR1 reads SGHRS; CDR2 reads YFSETQ. The sample was PBMCs, mostly from graft donor cells, taken 360 days after TCRalphabeta/CD19-depleted stem cell transplant. This clonotype was sampled from a boy under three years old who had a stem cell transplant for Wiskott-Aldrich syndrome, so the T cells may come from the graft donor. V gene TRBV5-1 combines with J gene TRBJ1-1; TRBD1 might be the D (6 bases). The chain's CDR3 is CASRLQGDFEAFF. CDR3 sequence (DNA): TGCGCCAGCAGACTACAGGGTGATTTCGAGGCTTTCTTT.